The next 25 T cell receptor beta chains were all read from a single sample in a study of blood T cell repertoires in COVID-19. The method was immunoSEQ multiplex PCR; TCRdb's version includes in-frame clones alone and lacks a portion of them. The table records fewer than 300,000 clones, more than 80% of them present only once. Sequenced: PBMCs or T cells enriched from blood (not recorded which). All receptors derive from a woman in her 30s who had recovered from COVID-19.

This sequence joins TRBV29-1 and TRBJ2-2; D may be TRBD1 (6 bases). Trimming removed 5 bases at V and 1 base at J, with 14 bases between. This CDR3 region has 15 residues. Looked up from germline, CDR1 is SQVTM and CDR2 is ANQGSEA. CDR3 loop: CSVYSGARNTGELFF. CDR3 coding DNA: TGCAGCGTTTATTCAGGGGCCCGGAACACCGGGGAGCTGTTTTTT.

The genes are TRBV5-6 and TRBJ1-5; D is unclear. The germline gives CDR1 SGHDT, CDR2 YYEEEE. The CDR3 loop spans 12 amino acids. Trimming shortened V by 2 bases and J by 4 bases, and 4 bases separated the two germline ends. The CDR3, as DNA: TGTGCCAGCAGCTTTTATAATCAGCCCCAGCATTTT. Translating gives CASSFYNQPQHF.

The gene calls are TRBV30 and TRBJ2-7; possibly TRBD2 for D (6 bases). The germline CDR1 and CDR2 sequences are GTSNPN and SVGIG (reference sequence). The CDR3 is 13 residues long. V dropped 4 bases and J dropped 2 bases, with 12 bases sitting between them. CDR3 in DNA: TGTGCCTGGACCCCCGGACTAACCTACGAGCAGTACTTC. Amino acids: CAWTPGLTYEQYF.

This chain joins TRBV5-5 and TRBJ1-4, with 7 nucleotides matching TRBD1. The length of the CDR3 is 15 residues. After removal of 3 bases from V and 2 bases from J, the junction contained 4 bases not matched to a gene. CDR1 SGHKS and CDR2 YYEKEE come from the germline V gene (reference sequence). CDR3 protein: CASSWGQSTNEKLFF. For the CDR3, the DNA is TGTGCCAGCAGCTGGGGACAGTCGACTAATGAAAAACTGTTTTTT.

This chain uses TRBV5-6 with TRBJ2-3, with 7 positions matching TRBD2. The germline V gene encodes CDR1 SGHDT and CDR2 YYEEEE. CDR3 size: 16 residues. Trimming took 2 bases from V and 0 from J; bases not matched to a gene: 6. For the CDR3, the DNA is TGTGCCAGCAGCTTACGAGGGAGGGCTAGCACAGATACGCAGTATTTT. Translation: CASSLRGRASTDTQYF. The full variable domain, completed using reference TRBV5-6 and TRBJ2-3, is DAGVTQSPTHLIKTRGQQVTLRCSPKSGHDTVSWYQQALGQGPQFIFQYYEEEERQRGNFPDRFSGHQFPNYSSELNVNALLLGDSALYLCASSLRGRASTDTQYFGPGTRLTVL.

A few counts support this clone. The CDR3 here is CASSQVEGGAGYTF. The CDR3 coding sequence is TGCGCCAGCAGCCAAGTCGAGGGAGGGGCTGGCTACACCTTC. The rearrangement joins TRBV4-3 to TRBJ1-2; possible D gene TRBD1, 5 bases. CDR1 and CDR2 from the germline V gene are LGHNA and YSLEER. The CDR3 extends over 14 amino acids. V was clipped by 1 base and J by 7 bases, with 13 bases between them.

This chain connects TRBV4-2 to TRBJ2-2, with D possibly being TRBD2 (5 bases). The V end was cut by 0 bases, the J end by 1 base, with 18 bases between. This CDR3 comprises 19 residues. Germline V lookup: CDR1 LGHNA, CDR2 YNFKEQ. The CDR3 loop is CASSQDANIRGKNTGELFF. CDR3 bases: TGTGCCAGCAGCCAAGATGCGAATATACGGGGAAAGAACACCGGGGAGCTGTTTTTT.

The DNA of the CDR3 is TGTGCCAGCAGTTTCACAGGCGAGCAGTACTTC. Translated, it gives CASSFTGEQYF. The V gene is TRBV28, the J gene TRBJ2-7; tentative D call: TRBD1 (5 bases). The V gene's germline CDR1 is MDHEN and CDR2 SYDVKM. Trimming shortened V by 3 bases and J by 6 bases, and 6 bases separated the two germline ends. The CDR3 contains 11 residues.

Of note for this clone: Other nucleotide sequences from this sample produce the same CDR3. The genes are TRBV7-2 and TRBJ1-5; no definite D call. The V end lost 4 bases, the J end lost 2 bases, and 6 bases lay between the germline ends. The germline V gene has CDR1 SGHTA and CDR2 FQGNSA. This CDR3 contains 13 residues. The CDR3 reads CASSSQGNQPQHF. In DNA form, the CDR3 reads TGTGCCAGCAGCTCCCAGGGCAATCAGCCCCAGCATTTT.

The V call is TRBV7-6, the J call TRBJ2-1; 9 bases agree with TRBD1. The junction had 3 bases not matched to a gene; V was cut back by 1 base and J by 8 bases. CDR1 is SGHVS and CDR2 is FNYEAQ in the germline V gene. The CDR3 is 14 residues long. CDR3 sequence: CASSLVQGAYEQFF. In DNA form, the CDR3 reads TGTGCCAGCAGCTTAGTACAGGGGGCATATGAGCAGTTCTTC.

This chain uses TRBV4-1 with TRBJ2-1; a possible D gene is TRBD1 (5 bases). V lost 0 bases and J 2 bases, leaving 14 bases between the germline ends. Germline V lookup: CDR1 MGHRA, CDR2 YSYEKL. This CDR3 has 17 amino acids. CDR3 DNA sequence: TGCGCCAGCAGCCAAGAGTCCCCCAGGACACCCTACAATGAGCAGTTCTTC. Amino acid sequence: CASSQESPRTPYNEQFF.

The CDR3 DNA follows: TGTGCCAGCAGCCTCGGACTGCTGACTAGCACAGATACGCAGTATTTT. Its protein is CASSLGLLTSTDTQYF. The chain links TRBV7-8 to TRBJ2-3; TRBD2 might be the D (5 bases). Germline loops: CDR1 SGHVS, CDR2 FQNEAQ. With 5 bases removed from V and 0 bases from J, the gap between germline ends came to 15 bases. CDR3 length equals 16 residues.

The chain combines TRBV4-2 with TRBJ2-3, with D hard to call. Trimming took 0 bases from V and 15 from J, leaving 16 bases between them. The CDR3 consists of 13 residues. CDR1 and CDR2 (germline): LGHNA, YNFKEQ. In DNA form, the CDR3 reads TGTGCCAGCAGCCAAGAAGTAGCCGACTTCCCATATTTT. It translates to CASSQEVADFPYF.

The chain joins TRBV6-4 to TRBJ2-7; TRBD2 agrees at 14 bases. The CDR3 has 14 residues. Germline CDR1 MRHNA, CDR2 SNTAGT. The V gene end was trimmed by 6 bases and the J gene end by 3 bases; junction bases not matched to a gene: 1. The CDR3 reads CASRGLAGGYEQYF. The CDR3 DNA reads as TGTGCCAGCAGAGGACTAGCGGGAGGCTACGAGCAGTACTTC.

The chain is built from TRBV9 and TRBJ2-1; TRBD1 matches at 7 bases. The germline gives CDR1 SGDLS, CDR2 YYNGEE. CDR3 length equals 13 residues. V shed 2 bases and J 5 bases; nucleotides not matched to a gene: 1. The CDR3 reads CASSVDRDNEQFF. As DNA, the CDR3 is TGTGCCAGCAGCGTCGACAGGGACAATGAGCAGTTCTTC. Using reference TRBV9 and TRBJ2-1 for the parts outside the CDR3, the full variable domain is DSGVTQTPKHLITATGQRVTLRCSPRSGDLSVYWYQQSLDQGLQFLIQYYNGEERAKGNILERFSAQQFPDLHSELNLSSLELGDSALYFCASSVDRDNEQFFGPGTRLTVL.

The chain is built from TRBV10-3 and TRBJ2-3, with 10 bases aligning to TRBD1. Trimming removed 6 bases from V and 4 bases from J; junction bases left unmatched: 7. The CDR3 loop spans 15 amino acids. Germline CDR1 and CDR2: ENHRY and SYGVKD. The DNA for the CDR3 is TGTGCCATCAGACCCGGGACAGGGGACGCAGATACGCAGTATTTT. Its protein is CAIRPGTGDADTQYF.

The gene calls are TRBV5-1 and TRBJ2-1, with a possible D match to TRBD1 (5 bases). CDR3 length equals 14 residues. Germline V gene lookup returns CDR1 SGHRS and CDR2 YFSETQ. Trimming cost V 0 bases and J 1 base, with 5 bases left between them. Written as DNA, the CDR3 is TGCGCCAGCAGCTTGGCAGGGTCCTACAATGAGCAGTTCTTC. This encodes CASSLAGSYNEQFF.

The rearrangement uses TRBV6-5 and TRBJ2-2, with D possibly TRBD2 on 5 matching bases. Germline assignment: CDR1 MNHEY and CDR2 SVGAGI. Trimming left V 5 bases short and J 4 bases short, with 11 bases between. This CDR3 region has 14 residues. CDR3 protein: CASSPDSGTGELFF. The CDR3 coding sequence is TGTGCCAGCAGTCCGGACTCGGGCACCGGGGAGCTGTTTTTT.

The CDR3 reads CASSLSQNGELFF. In DNA form, the CDR3 reads TGTGCCAGCAGTTTATCCCAGAACGGGGAGCTGTTTTTT. This sequence joins TRBV28 and TRBJ2-2; no reliable D call. Germline CDR1 reads MDHEN; CDR2 reads SYDVKM. Trimming stripped 1 base from V and 7 bases from J, with 7 bases between. This CDR3 has 13 amino acids.

This chain connects TRBV9 to TRBJ2-1; TRBD1 agrees at 10 bases. CDR1 is SGDLS, CDR2 YYNGEE, per germline. CDR3 size: 16 residues. Germline trimming cut 4 bases from V and 1 base from J; bases unmatched to any gene: 5. CDR3 bases: TGTGCCAGCAGCACCTCGGGACAGGGGTCCTACAATGAGCAGTTCTTC. It translates to CASSTSGQGSYNEQFF. Variable domain in full (rest from reference TRBV9 and TRBJ2-1): DSGVTQTPKHLITATGQRVTLRCSPRSGDLSVYWYQQSLDQGLQFLIQYYNGEERAKGNILERFSAQQFPDLHSELNLSSLELGDSALYFCASSTSGQGSYNEQFFGPGTRLTVL.

This chain connects TRBV2 to TRBJ2-7; 11 positions agree with TRBD1. V trimming: 7 bases; J trimming: 2 bases; junction bases outside the gene matches: 4. The V gene's germline CDR1 is SNHLY and CDR2 FYNNEI. CDR3 length equals 14 residues. The CDR3, as DNA: TGTGCCAGCACGGGGACAGGGGGAACCTACGAGCAGTACTTC. This translates into CASTGTGGTYEQYF.

The genes are TRBV25-1 and TRBJ2-1, with 13 bases lining up with TRBD2. J lost 9 bases, V lost 2 bases, and 13 bases had no gene match. The CDR3 runs to 18 residues. CDR1 MGHDK and CDR2 SYGVNS come from the germline V gene. CDR3 bases: TGTGCCAGCAGTGAAGTGATTCCGGGACTAGCGGGATCGGGTGAGCAGTTCTTC. The encoded protein is CASSEVIPGLAGSGEQFF.

The chain links TRBV4-3 to TRBJ2-2; 7 bases are shared with TRBD2. The CDR3 consists of 18 residues. From germline, CDR1 is LGHNA and CDR2 YSLEER. V gave up 0 bases and J gave up 6 bases; unmatched junction bases: 13. The DNA for the CDR3 is TGCGCCAGCAGCCAAGAGGGGGTGGGCGGGAGTTTCGCCGGGGAGCTGTTTTTT. It specifies CASSQEGVGGSFAGELFF.

The rearrangement links TRBV12-3 or TRBV12-4 to TRBJ2-3; D not resolved. Trimming stripped 1 base from V and 6 bases from J, with 8 bases between. This CDR3 is 13 amino acids long. The CDR3 sequence: CASSLEREDTQYF. The CDR3 nucleotides are TGTGCCAGCAGTTTAGAAAGAGAGGATACGCAGTATTTT.

This clone was picked up one time. The chain combines TRBV6-1 with TRBJ1-1; D is uncertain. Germline lookup yields CDR1 MNHNS and CDR2 SASEGT. CDR3 length: 16 amino acids. V was pared by 4 bases and J by 4 bases, with 19 bases between. The DNA of the CDR3 is TGTGCCAGCAGTGGGGCGGACTACACTCAACCCACTGAAGCTTTCTTT. Amino acid sequence: CASSGADYTQPTEAFF.